One sample yielded the 17 T cell receptor beta chains listed below, sequenced in a study of blood T cell repertoires in COVID-19. Data came from immunoSEQ multiplex PCR; TCRdb stores just in-frame clones and leaves some out. The sample contains more than 45,000 clones, 82% of which appear only once. Sequencing was done on a sample of peripheral blood. All receptors come from a woman aged 60-75 years with acute or convalescent COVID-19.

This CDR3 is CATRTGAGELFF. The CDR3 DNA is TGTGCCACCAGGACAGGAGCCGGGGAGCTGTTTTTT. V usage is TRBV24-1 and J usage is TRBJ2-2; D might be TRBD1 (6 bases). The CDR3 totals 12 residues. Deletions cut 7 bases from V and 6 bases from J, with 8 bases between. Per the germline V gene, CDR1 is KGHDR and CDR2 is SFDVKD.

J is TRBJ2-5 and V is TRBV20-1; a possible D gene is TRBD2 (7 bases). Germline CDR1 DFQATT, CDR2 SNEGSKA (reference sequence). CDR3 length: 15 residues. The V and J ends lost 3 bases and 1 base respectively, with 15 bases between them. CDR3 bases: TGCAGTGCTAGTAGAGGGGGAGGGTTCCAAGAGACCCAGTACTTC. This encodes CSASRGGGFQETQYF.

V is TRBV24-1 and J is TRBJ2-2, with no clear D. The CDR3 runs to 14 residues. Trimming stripped 5 bases from V and 7 bases from J, with 13 bases between. CDR1 and CDR2 (germline): KGHDR, SFDVKD. The CDR3 DNA reads TGTGCCACCAGTGCCCCGCGGAGTAACGGGGAGCTGTTTTTT. It codes for CATSAPRSNGELFF.

The chain is built from TRBV5-5 and TRBJ1-1; 7 nucleotides match TRBD1. The V and J ends lost 4 bases and 1 base, in that order; junction bases with no gene match: 7. Germline CDR1 is SGHKS and CDR2 is YYEKEE (reference sequence). The CDR3 contains 15 residues. The CDR3 sequence: CASSPVRGANTEAFF. CDR3 DNA sequence: TGTGCCAGCAGCCCCGTCAGGGGGGCGAACACTGAAGCTTTCTTT.

The chain uses TRBV27 and TRBJ2-1; D uncertain. Germline-derived CDR1 and CDR2 are MNHEY and SMNVEV (reference sequence). V gave up 6 bases and J gave up 6 bases, with 6 bases separating them. This CDR3 has 11 amino acids. The CDR3 loop is CASRIGNEQFF. The CDR3 nucleotides read TGTGCCAGCAGGATCGGCAATGAGCAGTTCTTC.

This chain links TRBV7-9 with TRBJ1-4; 10 bases are a match to TRBD1. The junction had 7 bases not matched to a gene; V was cut back by 3 bases and J by 9 bases. The V gene's germline CDR1 is SEHNR and CDR2 FQNEAQ (reference sequence). This CDR3 spans 15 amino acids. CDR3 coding DNA: TGTGCCAGCAGCTTCTCCTCGGGACAGGGGAAAAAACTGTTTTTT. It yields the protein CASSFSSGQGKKLFF.

The chain combines TRBV5-4 with TRBJ1-1; possible D gene TRBD1, 6 bases. The CDR3 runs to 14 residues. Germline V gives CDR1 SGHNT, CDR2 YYREEE (reference sequence). The V gene lost 4 bases and the J gene lost 3 bases, with 13 bases spanning the gap. The CDR3 DNA sequence: TGTGCCAGCAGCCGCCGGCGACAGGACACTGAAGCTTTCTTT. Residues: CASSRRRQDTEAFF.

CDR3 DNA sequence: TGTGCCATCAGTGAAGCCATTCTTACGGGAGGCTACACCTTC. Its translation is CAISEAILTGGYTF. The chain is built from TRBV10-3 and TRBJ1-2; no clear D gene. In germline, CDR1 is ENHRY, CDR2 SYGVKD. V shed 3 bases and J shed 8 bases, with 16 bases lying between them. The CDR3 contains 14 residues.

The chain couples TRBV3-1 (or the pseudogene TRBV3-2) to TRBJ1-1; D is perhaps TRBD1 (5 bases). With 1 base removed from V and 6 bases from J, the gap between germline ends came to 12 bases. The CDR3 sequence is 14 residues long. Germline lookup yields CDR1 LGHDT and CDR2 YNNKEL (reference sequence). CDR3 bases: TGTGCCAGCAGCCAAGCTTCGGGGGAAGCTGAAGCTTTCTTT. This encodes CASSQASGEAEAFF.

The V gene is TRBV12-5, the J gene TRBJ1-5; D is unresolved. The CDR3 sequence is 15 residues long. From germline, CDR1 is LGHNT and CDR2 FRNRAP. Trimming removed 5 bases from V and 7 bases from J, with 18 bases in between. The CDR3 region has the DNA TGTGCTAGTGGTCCCTCAGGAGGAGTAGGGCAGCCCCAGCATTTT. It specifies CASGPSGGVGQPQHF.

The rearrangement uses TRBV5-6 and TRBJ1-6; 8 positions match TRBD1. In germline, CDR1 is SGHDT, CDR2 YYEEEE. The CDR3 is 15 residues long. Germline trimming cut 1 base from V and 10 bases from J; bases unmatched to any gene: 7. The DNA for the CDR3 is TGTGCCAGCAGCTTGCTTGACAGGGGAGGATCACCCCTCCACTTT. This encodes CASSLLDRGGSPLHF.

This chain uses TRBV7-9 with TRBJ1-2; 9 nucleotides agree with TRBD1. J lost 6 bases, V lost 5 bases, and 4 bases had no gene match. The CDR3 is 13 residues long. CDR1 and CDR2 from the germline V gene are SEHNR and FQNEAQ (reference sequence). As DNA, the CDR3 is TGTGCCAGCAGCAGGGGACAGGGCAATGGCTACACCTTC. It codes for CASSRGQGNGYTF.

This clone was seen once. The V gene is TRBV12-3 or TRBV12-4, the J gene TRBJ1-6, with D unresolved. V was pared by 1 base and J by 8 bases, with 6 bases between. This CDR3 is built from 13 residues. CDR3 loop: CASSLGGDSPLHF. DNA for the CDR3: TGTGCCAGCAGTTTAGGGGGAGATTCACCCCTCCACTTT.

The table lists this clone with a few counts. V and J are TRBV5-1 and TRBJ2-2, with a possible D match to TRBD1 (6 bases). The CDR3 totals 15 residues. Germline CDR1 reads SGHRS; CDR2 reads YFSETQ. V was shortened by 4 bases and J by 4 bases, with 14 bases between the two germline ends. CDR3 DNA sequence: TGCGCCAGCAGCAACCGGGACATCTTCACCGGGGAGCTGTTTTTT. Its protein product is CASSNRDIFTGELFF.

This rearrangement joins TRBV5-1 to TRBJ2-2; D is uncertain. Per the germline V gene, CDR1 is SGHRS and CDR2 is YFSETQ. The germline V and J ends were trimmed by 0 bases and 8 bases, with 20 bases remaining between them. The CDR3 loop spans 17 amino acids. The CDR3 is CASSLADWPFLPGELFF. CDR3 nucleotide sequence: TGCGCCAGCAGCTTGGCCGACTGGCCCTTTTTACCGGGGGAGCTGTTTTTT.

This clone showed up just once. The V and J genes are TRBV11-1 and TRBJ1-1; tentative D call: TRBD1 (5 bases). CDR3 length: 16 amino acids. Trimming removed 5 bases at V and 4 bases at J, with 20 bases between. CDR1 is SGHAT, CDR2 FQDESV, per germline (reference sequence). DNA of the CDR3: TGTGCCAGCAGCCCCGGGGGGAAGGGCTCCGGCACTGAAGCTTTCTTT. This sequence encodes CASSPGGKGSGTEAFF. The whole variable domain, filled in from reference TRBV11-1 and TRBJ1-1, reads EAEVAQSPRYKITEKSQAVAFWCDPISGHATLYWYRQILGQGPELLVQFQDESVVDDSQLPKDRFSAERLKGVDSTLKIQPAELGDSAMYLCASSPGGKGSGTEAFFGQGTRLTVV.

The rearrangement joins TRBV6-5 to TRBJ2-3; no firm D call. Trimming shortened V by 7 bases and J by 6 bases, and 11 bases separated the two germline ends. This CDR3 is 12 amino acids long. Per germline, CDR1 MNHEY and CDR2 SVGAGI. Written as DNA, the CDR3 is TGTGCCAGCAATTCTCCAGTGGATACGCAGTATTTT. Translated: CASNSPVDTQYF.